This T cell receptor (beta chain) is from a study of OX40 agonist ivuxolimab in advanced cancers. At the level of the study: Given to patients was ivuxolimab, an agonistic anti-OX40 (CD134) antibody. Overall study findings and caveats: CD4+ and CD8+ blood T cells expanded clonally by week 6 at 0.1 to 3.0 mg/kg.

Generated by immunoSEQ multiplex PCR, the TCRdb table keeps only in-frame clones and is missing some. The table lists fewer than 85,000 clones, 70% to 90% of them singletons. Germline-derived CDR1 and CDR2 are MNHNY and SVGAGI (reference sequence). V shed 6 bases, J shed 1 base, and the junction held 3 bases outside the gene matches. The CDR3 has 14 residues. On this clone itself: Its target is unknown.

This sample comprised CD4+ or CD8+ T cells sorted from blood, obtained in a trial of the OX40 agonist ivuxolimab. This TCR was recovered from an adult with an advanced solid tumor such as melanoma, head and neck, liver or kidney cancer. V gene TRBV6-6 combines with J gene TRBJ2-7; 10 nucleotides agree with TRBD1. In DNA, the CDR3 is TGTGCCAGCAGCCCGGGACAGGGGTCCTACGAGCAGTACTTC. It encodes CASSPGQGSYEQYF.